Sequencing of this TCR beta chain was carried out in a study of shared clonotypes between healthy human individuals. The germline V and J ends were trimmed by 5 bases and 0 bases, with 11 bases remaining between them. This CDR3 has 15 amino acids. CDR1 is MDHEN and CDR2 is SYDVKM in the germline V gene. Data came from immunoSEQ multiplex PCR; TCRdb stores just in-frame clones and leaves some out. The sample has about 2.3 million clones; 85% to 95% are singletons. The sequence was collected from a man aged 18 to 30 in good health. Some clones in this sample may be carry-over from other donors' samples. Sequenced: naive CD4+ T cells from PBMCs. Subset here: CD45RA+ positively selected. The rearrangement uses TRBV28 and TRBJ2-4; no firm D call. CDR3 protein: CASSPNRLAKNIQYF. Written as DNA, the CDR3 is TGTGCCAGCAGTCCGAACCGACTAGCCAAAAACATTCAGTACTTC.